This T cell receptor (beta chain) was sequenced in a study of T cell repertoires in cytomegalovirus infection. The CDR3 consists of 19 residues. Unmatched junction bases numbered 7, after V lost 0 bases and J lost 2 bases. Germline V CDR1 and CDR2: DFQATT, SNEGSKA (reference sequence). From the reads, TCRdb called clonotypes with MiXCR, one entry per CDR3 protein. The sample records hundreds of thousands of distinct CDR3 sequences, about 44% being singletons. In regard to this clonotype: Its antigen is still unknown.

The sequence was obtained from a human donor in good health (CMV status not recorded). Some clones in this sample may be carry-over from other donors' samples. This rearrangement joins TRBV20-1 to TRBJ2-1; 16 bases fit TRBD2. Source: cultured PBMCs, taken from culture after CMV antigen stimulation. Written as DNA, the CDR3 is TGCAGTGCTAGAGAAACGGGGACTAGCGGGAGGGCGACCTACAATGAGCAGTTCTTC. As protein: CSARETGTSGRATYNEQFF.